This T cell receptor beta chain originates from a study of T cell changes during pregnancy in multiple sclerosis. Trimming pared 4 bases from V and 0 bases from J, leaving 13 bases between. The germline V gene has CDR1 MNHEY and CDR2 SVGAGI. The CDR3 loop spans 16 amino acids. TCRdb's copy holds only in-frame clones and misses some; the assay was immunoSEQ multiplex PCR. The sample has 80,000 to 100,000 clones, around 92% seen once. The specimen was peripheral blood, collected in the first trimester of pregnancy. The sequence was obtained from a female donor with multiple sclerosis, enrolled in a pregnancy study. The chain uses TRBV6-5 and TRBJ2-4, with D hard to call. The CDR3 DNA is TGTGCCAGCAGTTCCGAATGGGCTCCAGCCAAAAACATTCAGTACTTC. This gives the protein CASSSEWAPAKNIQYF.